The 31 T cell receptor beta chains below were found in one sample sequenced in a study of T cells in tumors after PD-1 blockade (dated by TCRdb to about 2019). Libraries came from the immunoSEQ multiplex PCR assay. As stored in TCRdb, this immuneACCESS dataset retains in-frame rearrangements with V and J assigned. A fraction of the clones does not appear; measured against another copy, unresolved V genes explain less than half of the discrepancy, and the remainder lacks a known reason. In this sample the table shows around 25,000 clones, roughly 85% of which occur a single time. 10% to 15% of the sample is taken by the ten largest. This sample's time point label indicates: after anti-PD-1 therapy. The sample in question was PBMCs, obtained after anti-PD-1 treatment. These receptors all come from a human donor with basal cell carcinoma.

This rearrangement joins TRBV6-5 to TRBJ1-1; D gene ambiguous. The length of the CDR3 is 14 residues. Germline CDR1 is MNHEY and CDR2 is SVGAGI. V was shortened by 6 bases and J by 0 bases, with 11 bases between the two germline ends. The CDR3 nucleotides are TGTGCCAGCAGCCTCCGGGAGTTGAACACTGAAGCTTTCTTT. This sequence encodes CASSLRELNTEAFF.

The chain employs TRBV28 and TRBJ1-5; 11 bases are shared with TRBD1. This CDR3 contains 16 residues. With V trimmed by 6 bases and J by 7 bases, 11 bases remained unmatched. The germline V gene encodes CDR1 MDHEN and CDR2 SYDVKM. CDR3 nucleotide sequence: TGTGCCAGCAGGGGACAGGGGGACTTTACGGGACAGCCCCAGCATTTT. This encodes CASRGQGDFTGQPQHF.

This chain uses TRBV4-1 with TRBJ2-1; 10 nucleotides match TRBD1. The CDR3 runs 15 residues. CDR1 is MGHRA, CDR2 YSYEKL, per germline. Trimming removed 3 bases from V and 7 bases from J; junction bases left unmatched: 6. The CDR3 nucleotides read TGCGCCAGCAGCCACGGGACAGGGGTAGAAAATGAGCAGTTCTTC. Encoded protein: CASSHGTGVENEQFF.

This sequence joins TRBV18 and TRBJ2-2, with D uncertain. The CDR3 is 12 amino acids. Germline assignment: CDR1 KGHSH and CDR2 LQKENI. Trimming removed 6 bases from V and 1 base from J, with 3 bases in between. CDR3 protein: CASSWNTGELFF. Here the CDR3 DNA reads TGTGCCAGCTCTTGGAACACCGGGGAGCTGTTTTTT.

V is TRBV30 and J is TRBJ1-1; perhaps TRBD1 as D (5 bases). CDR3 length: 16 amino acids. Germline-derived CDR1 and CDR2 are GTSNPN and SVGIG (reference sequence). V was clipped by 0 bases and J by 0 bases, with 14 bases between them. DNA of the CDR3: TGTGCCTGGAGTGTATTGGCAGGGTTACTGAACACTGAAGCTTTCTTT. It encodes CAWSVLAGLLNTEAFF.

The V call is TRBV6-5, the J call TRBJ2-7; tentatively, D is TRBD2 (5 bases). V was shortened by 0 bases and J by 6 bases, with 18 bases between the two germline ends. The CDR3 covers 16 residues. Germline V gives CDR1 MNHEY, CDR2 SVGAGI. The CDR3 nucleotides read TGTGCCAGCAGTTACTCAGAACTGGGTCCCGAGGGCGAGCAGTACTTC. Encoded protein: CASSYSELGPEGEQYF.

The chain is built from TRBV19 and TRBJ1-1; D call uncertain. CDR3 length equals 13 residues. V lost 3 bases and J 0 bases, leaving 5 bases between the germline ends. CDR1 LNHDA and CDR2 SQIVND come from the germline V gene (reference sequence). The DNA for the CDR3 is TGTGCCAGTAGTATCAGAATGAACACTGAAGCTTTCTTT. This gives the protein CASSIRMNTEAFF.

V and J are TRBV19 and TRBJ1-1; tentative D call: TRBD1 (6 bases). This CDR3 is built from 17 residues. V was shortened by 1 base and J by 12 bases, with 27 bases between the two germline ends. The germline V gene has CDR1 LNHDA and CDR2 SQIVND (reference sequence). The CDR3 sequence: CASSIGEEGRGTEAPFF. CDR3 sequence (DNA): TGTGCCAGTAGTATAGGGGAAGAGGGCAGGGGTACCGAAGCCCCTTTCTTT.

The rearrangement links TRBV5-6 to TRBJ1-2; the D is unclear. V was trimmed by 1 base and J by 4 bases, leaving 5 bases between them. Germline V gene data show CDR1 as SGHDT and CDR2 as YYEEEE. This CDR3 is 12 amino acids long. The CDR3: CASSLNSYGYTF. As DNA, the CDR3 is TGTGCCAGCAGCTTGAACAGCTATGGCTACACCTTC.

Concerning this clone itself: The junction differs from germline at one of its ends, possibly a read error. This chain connects TRBV15 to TRBJ2-3; the match to TRBD2 covers 8 bases. The CDR3 totals 16 residues. Germline V CDR1 and CDR2: LNHNV, YYDKDF (reference sequence). CDR3 coding DNA: TGTGCCACCGGCAGAGATTTCGGGGGGGGCACAGATACGCAGTATTTT. Its protein is CATGRDFGGGTDTQYF.

The chain recombines TRBV14 with TRBJ1-2; the D gene is possibly TRBD1 (5 bases). The germline V and J ends were trimmed by 4 bases and 3 bases, with 12 bases remaining between them. The CDR3 loop spans 14 amino acids. Germline V CDR1 and CDR2: SGHDN, FVKESK. The CDR3 reads CASSPGTDHYGYTF. The CDR3 nucleotides read TGTGCCAGCAGCCCCGGGACGGACCACTATGGCTACACCTTC.

The CDR3 reads CSVDIGRVAEAFF. CDR3 DNA: TGCAGCGTTGATATTGGGAGGGTTGCTGAAGCTTTCTTT. The V call is TRBV29-1, the J call TRBJ1-1, with unresolved D. CDR3 length equals 13 residues. Germline CDR1 SQVTM, CDR2 ANQGSEA. Trimming took off 3 bases at V and 6 bases at J, with 14 bases between the two ends. Variable domain in full (rest from reference TRBV29-1 and TRBJ1-1): SAVISQKPSRDICQRGTSLTIQCQVDSQVTMMFWYRQQPGQSLTLIATANQGSEATYESGFVIDKFPISRPNLTFSTLTVSNMSPEDSSIYLCSVDIGRVAEAFFGQGTRLTVV.

This chain's CDR3 is CASIRTSGGALTGELFF. The CDR3 DNA sequence: TGTGCCAGCATCCGGACTAGCGGGGGTGCACTCACCGGGGAGCTGTTTTTT. This sequence joins TRBV2 and TRBJ2-2; 13 bases are shared with TRBD2. CDR3 length equals 17 residues. V dropped 7 bases and J dropped 4; count of bases not matched to a gene: 9. Germline V gives CDR1 SNHLY, CDR2 FYNNEI. Looking up the rest from reference TRBV2 and TRBJ2-2 gives the full variable domain: EPEVTQTPSHQVTQMGQEVILRCVPISNHLYFYWYRQILGQKVEFLVSFYNNEISEKSEIFDDQFSVERPDGSNFTLKIRSTKLEDSAMYFCASIRTSGGALTGELFFGEGSRLTVL.

This chain connects TRBV7-9 to TRBJ1-3; D not resolved. Deletions cut 2 bases from V and 1 base from J, with 6 bases between. The germline CDR1 and CDR2 sequences are SEHNR and FQNEAQ (reference sequence). The CDR3 sequence is 14 residues long. The CDR3 spells CASSLWDSGNTIYF. In nucleotides, the CDR3 is TGTGCCAGCAGCTTATGGGATTCTGGAAACACCATATATTTT.

The chain uses TRBV5-1 and TRBJ2-7, with D hard to call. Trimming shortened V by 3 bases and J by 3 bases, and 4 bases separated the two germline ends. Germline CDR1 and CDR2: SGHRS and YFSETQ. This CDR3 is built from 11 residues. CDR3 region: CASSSGYEQYF. As DNA, the CDR3 is TGCGCCAGCAGCTCAGGCTACGAGCAGTACTTC.

This clone occurred once. The chain joins TRBV2 to TRBJ1-5; tentatively, D is TRBD1 (5 bases). The germline gives CDR1 SNHLY, CDR2 FYNNEI. V shed 4 bases and J shed 6 bases, with 10 bases lying between them. CDR3 size: 13 residues. In DNA form, the CDR3 reads TGTGCCAGCAGTGTATCAGGGACTCAGCCCCAGCATTTT. This sequence encodes CASSVSGTQPQHF.

This chain uses TRBV29-1 with TRBJ2-1; unclear D gene. This CDR3 contains 11 residues. V lost 4 bases and J 15 bases, leaving 16 bases between the germline ends. The germline gives CDR1 SQVTM, CDR2 ANQGSEA. The CDR3 reads CSVVVQLHRFF. The CDR3 DNA reads as TGCAGCGTTGTCGTACAACTCCATAGGTTCTTC.

This chain joins TRBV19 and TRBJ2-5, with D possibly matching TRBD2 (7 bases). CDR1 is LNHDA and CDR2 is SQIVND in the germline V gene (reference sequence). V was cut by 6 bases and J by 5 bases, with 22 bases left in between. This CDR3 has 16 amino acids. The CDR3 DNA is TGTGCCAGTAGGTTATCACTAACGGGGGGCGGTGAGACCCAGTACTTC. It specifies CASRLSLTGGGETQYF.

This clone was recorded only once. The V gene is TRBV3-1 (or the pseudogene TRBV3-2), the J gene TRBJ2-2; TRBD2 matches 8 bases. The V segment lost 6 bases and the J segment 1 base; nucleotides outside the gene matches: 7. In germline, CDR1 is LGHDT, CDR2 YNNKEL (reference sequence). CDR3 size: 16 residues. Here the CDR3 reads CASSPFRGGNTGELFF. The CDR3 nucleotides are TGTGCCAGCAGTCCTTTCCGGGGGGGGAACACCGGGGAGCTGTTTTTT.

This chain uses TRBV30 with TRBJ2-7; no clear D gene. With 0 bases removed from V and 6 bases from J, the gap between germline ends came to 15 bases. Germline loops: CDR1 GTSNPN, CDR2 SVGIG (reference sequence). The CDR3 is made up of 14 amino acids. Here the CDR3 DNA reads TGTGCCTGGAGTGTTGGGCCATTCCTTACCGAGCAGTACTTC. This codes for CAWSVGPFLTEQYF.

The chain carries TRBV11-1 and TRBJ2-7; D may match TRBD1 or TRBD2 (5 bases each). Germline values: CDR1 SGHAT, CDR2 FQDESV (reference sequence). The CDR3 covers 11 residues. V was trimmed by 5 bases and J by 12 bases, leaving 14 bases between them. CDR3 sequence: CASSPESGRYF. The DNA of the CDR3 is TGTGCCAGCAGCCCAGAGTCAGGGAGGTACTTC.

This chain links TRBV2 with TRBJ1-5; 11 bases align to TRBD1. Germline V gives CDR1 SNHLY, CDR2 FYNNEI. The trim removed 0 bases at V and 6 bases at J, leaving 7 bases unmatched. The CDR3 consists of 17 residues. CDR3 region: CASSEATWTGGGQPQHF. DNA of the CDR3: TGTGCCAGCAGTGAAGCCACTTGGACAGGGGGCGGTCAGCCCCAGCATTTT.

This chain uses TRBV6-6 with TRBJ2-1; D is perhaps TRBD1 or TRBD2 (6 bases each). The CDR3 totals 13 residues. Trimming cost V 4 bases and J 14 bases, with 18 bases left between them. Germline V lookup: CDR1 MNHNY, CDR2 SVGAGI (reference sequence). The CDR3 loop is CASSLQGRRVEFF. DNA of the CDR3: TGTGCCAGCAGTTTACAGGGCCGGAGGGTGGAGTTCTTC.

J is TRBJ1-6 and V is TRBV21-1. TRBV21-1 is reported as a pseudogene. This CDR3 has 17 amino acids. This chain's CDR3 is CASLLSSRLTYNSPLHF. In DNA, the CDR3 is TGTGCCAGCTTATTGTCCAGCCGCTTAACCTATAATTCACCCCTCCACTTT.

For the CDR3, the DNA is TGTGCCAGCAGCCGTGAACAGGGATACTACGAGCAGTACTTC. Protein product: CASSREQGYYEQYF. This chain joins TRBV7-9 and TRBJ2-7; possible D gene TRBD1, 6 bases. There are 14 residues in the CDR3. In germline, CDR1 is SEHNR, CDR2 FQNEAQ (reference sequence). V lost 5 bases to trimming and J lost 3 bases, with 14 bases between them. The full variable domain, its missing parts supplied by reference TRBV7-9 and TRBJ2-7, is DTGVSQNPRHKITKRGQNVTFRCDPISEHNRLYWYRQTLGQGPEFLTYFQNEAQLEKSRLLSDRFSAERPKGSFSTLEIQRTEQGDSAMYLCASSREQGYYEQYFGPGTRLTVT.

This clone appeared a few times. The V and J genes are TRBV3-1 (or the pseudogene TRBV3-2) and TRBJ1-1, with 8 bases lining up with TRBD1. This CDR3 spans 13 amino acids. The germline V gene has CDR1 LGHDT and CDR2 YNNKEL (reference sequence). Trimming removed 4 bases from V and 5 bases from J; junction bases left unmatched: 3. The DNA of the CDR3 is TGTGCCAGCAGCCTTCGACAGGGGACTGAAGCTTTCTTT. Its protein is CASSLRQGTEAFF.

The genes are TRBV2 and TRBJ1-4; the match to TRBD1 covers 7 bases. The junction had 9 bases not matched to a gene; V was cut back by 6 bases and J by 5 bases. CDR1 is SNHLY, CDR2 FYNNEI, per germline. CDR3 length: 15 residues. The CDR3 protein is CASRLGTASNEKLFF. CDR3 coding DNA: TGTGCCAGCAGGCTCGGGACAGCCTCAAATGAAAAACTGTTTTTT. The whole variable domain, filled in from reference TRBV2 and TRBJ1-4, reads EPEVTQTPSHQVTQMGQEVILRCVPISNHLYFYWYRQILGQKVEFLVSFYNNEISEKSEIFDDQFSVERPDGSNFTLKIRSTKLEDSAMYFCASRLGTASNEKLFFGSGTQLSVL.

The gene calls are TRBV25-1 and TRBJ2-3, with D unresolved. Germline CDR1 and CDR2: MGHDK and SYGVNS. The V end lost 2 bases, the J end lost 6 bases, and 15 bases lay between the germline ends. The CDR3 loop spans 15 amino acids. CDR3 sequence reads: CASSEEPQTRDTQYF. DNA of the CDR3: TGTGCCAGCAGTGAAGAGCCGCAAACGCGGGATACGCAGTATTTT.

V gene TRBV3-1 (or the pseudogene TRBV3-2) combines with J gene TRBJ1-3; D ambiguous. Germline CDR1 LGHDT, CDR2 YNNKEL (reference sequence). The CDR3 consists of 17 residues. Between the trimmed V and J ends, which lost 2 bases and 4 bases, there was a span of 18 bases. The CDR3 region is CASSQIDNGGPGNTIYF. The CDR3 nucleotides read TGTGCCAGCAGCCAAATTGACAACGGTGGCCCCGGAAACACCATATATTTT.

V and J are TRBV7-2 and TRBJ2-7, with a weak D call TRBD1 (5 bases). The V end lost 2 bases, the J end lost 6 bases, and 17 bases lay between the germline ends. CDR3 length: 15 residues. CDR1 is SGHTA and CDR2 is FQGNSA in the germline V gene. The CDR3 nucleotides are TGTGCCAGCAGCTTAAGACAGACGTTAGGTAGCGAGCAGTACTTC. It translates to CASSLRQTLGSEQYF.

This chain connects TRBV6-5 to TRBJ2-3; 8 positions agree with TRBD2. With 2 bases clipped from V and 7 bases from J, the junction kept 8 bases outside the gene matches. Germline lookup yields CDR1 MNHEY and CDR2 SVGAGI. This CDR3 spans 15 amino acids. CDR3 bases: TGTGCCAGCAGTTACATCAGCGGGGGAGAGAATACGCAGTATTTT. It codes for CASSYISGGENTQYF.